Listed below are T cell receptor beta chains from one sample, sequenced in a study of T cell responses to AZD1222 COVID-19 vaccine. Repertoires were generated with immunoSEQ multiplex PCR, while TCRdb's copy carries only in-frame clones and drops some. The sample carries 75,000 to 100,000 clones, 85% to 90% recorded once. This material consisted of peripheral blood, taken on day 0 of AZD1222 vaccination. The receptors were sampled from an adult in good health. Each CDR3 is given with its conserved first and last residue. D genes are given only for firm matches. Part of the rows lack a size; the others show once, few, many or a class for expanded clones.

TRBV7-9	TRBJ2-3	-	-	TGTGCCAGCAGAAGCACAGATACGCAGTATTTT	CASRSTDTQYF
TRBV7-2	TRBJ2-4	-	-	TGTGCCAGCAGCTTAGATTACCAGTTTCAGTACTTC	CASSLDYQFQYF
TRBV4-3	TRBJ2-1	TRBD2	-	TGCGCCAGCAGCCAAGATGAACTGCTAGCGGGAGGGACGATAGGGCAGTTCTTC	CASSQDELLAGGTIGQFF
TRBV5-8	TRBJ1-1	-	-	TGTGCCAGCAGCCCCGGAGCAAACACTGAAGCTTTCTTT	CASSPGANTEAFF
TRBV7-9	TRBJ1-6	TRBD1	-	TGTGCCAGCAGCTTGACAGGGGGCATAAATTCACCCCTCCACTTT	CASSLTGGINSPLHF
TRBV4-3	TRBJ2-7	TRBD2	-	TGCGCCAGCAGCCAAGGTAGCGGGAGGGCCGGCGAGCAGTACTTC	CASSQGSGRAGEQYF
TRBV19	TRBJ2-2	TRBD1	once	TGTGCCAGTAGTATAGTGGACAGGGGAGTCACCGGGGAGCTGTTTTTT	CASSIVDRGVTGELFF
TRBV28	TRBJ1-6	TRBD1	-	TGTGCCAGCAGTTTGACAGGGGGGAATTCACCCCTCCACTTT	CASSLTGGNSPLHF
TRBV3-1/TRBV3-2	TRBJ2-2	-	-	TGTGCCAGCAGCCAAGCAGTTCGCGGGAAGAACACCGGGGAGCTGTTTTTT	CASSQAVRGKNTGELFF
TRBV24-1	TRBJ2-7	TRBD1	-	TGTGCCACCAGTGATCCCGGGACAGGGGTCTACGAGCAGTACTTC	CATSDPGTGVYEQYF
TRBV27	TRBJ1-4	TRBD1	-	TGTGCCAGCAGTGTTCGACAGGGAGGAGGTGAAAAACTGTTTTTT	CASSVRQGGGEKLFF
TRBV5-1	TRBJ2-7	-	-	TGCGCCAGCAGCTCGCAGGGAAACGAGCAGTACTTC	CASSSQGNEQYF
TRBV6-4	TRBJ2-3	-	-	TGTGCCAGCAGTGACCAAAGCACAGATACGCAGTATTTT	CASSDQSTDTQYF
TRBV27	TRBJ2-3	-	-	TGTGCCAGCAGTTTTGGCCACACTGCTAGCACAGATACGCAGTATTTT	CASSFGHTASTDTQYF
TRBV28	TRBJ2-7	-	-	TGTGCCAGCAGTTTGTTCCGGGAGTCAACCTACGAGCAGTACTTC	CASSLFRESTYEQYF
TRBV9	TRBJ2-1	TRBD2	few	TGTGCCAGCAGCGTAGCTTGGGTCGGGACTAGCCCGGATGAGCAGTTCTTC	CASSVAWVGTSPDEQFF
TRBV4-2	TRBJ1-4	-	-	TGTGCCAGCAGCCAAGTGGACGGAGGGAATGAAAAACTGTTTTTT	CASSQVDGGNEKLFF
TRBV18	TRBJ2-2	TRBD2	-	TGTGCCAGCTCACCGGGACTAGCGGAACCCGGGGAGCTGTTTTTT	CASSPGLAEPGELFF
TRBV7-2	TRBJ2-7	-	-	TGTGCCAGCAGCTTAGCCCTTTACGAGCAGTACTTC	CASSLALYEQYF
TRBV18	TRBJ2-1	TRBD1	-	TGTGCCAGCTTAGGGACAGGGGGCCTCTACAATGAGCAGTTCTTC	CASLGTGGLYNEQFF
TRBV12-3/TRBV12-4	TRBJ2-4	-	-	TGTGCCAGCAGTTTAGGTAACAAAAACATTCAGTACTTC	CASSLGNKNIQYF
TRBV4-1	TRBJ2-3	-	once	TGCGCCAGCAGCCAAGTGGACGTAGCGGAGGACACAGATACGCAGTATTTT	CASSQVDVAEDTDTQYF
TRBV25-1	TRBJ1-6	TRBD1	-	TGTGCCAGCAGTGGCCCTGGGACAGGGTTTTCACCCCTCCACTTT	CASSGPGTGFSPLHF
TRBV27	TRBJ2-1	TRBD2	once	TGTGCCAGCCGCCTAGGAGCGGGAGGTAATGAGCAGTTCTTC	CASRLGAGGNEQFF
TRBV28	TRBJ1-1	TRBD1	-	TGTGCCAGCAGGTGGGGGACAGTCGACACTGAAGCTTTCTTT	CASRWGTVDTEAFF
TRBV5-4	TRBJ2-2	-	-	TGTGCCAGCAGCTTCCCCGGGAGCACCGGGGAGCTGTTTTTT	CASSFPGSTGELFF
TRBV6-1	TRBJ1-2	-	-	TGTGCCAGCAGTGAATCTTACAGGGCCCGTAACTATGGCTACACCTTC	CASSESYRARNYGYTF
TRBV19	TRBJ2-1	TRBD2	-	TGTGCCAGTAGTCAAACTGGACTAGCGGGATTCAATGAGCAGTTCTTC	CASSQTGLAGFNEQFF
TRBV14	TRBJ2-1	-	-	TGTGCCAGCAGCCAAGGGGTAGGGGGACTTTACAATGAGCAGTTCTTC	CASSQGVGGLYNEQFF
TRBV5-1	TRBJ2-7	-	once	TGCGCCAGCAGCTTGTCGGGGTACGAGCAGTACTTC	CASSLSGYEQYF
TRBV5-8	TRBJ1-2	-	-	TGTGCCAGCAGCTTGGAGGGGGTAAACTATGGCTACACCTTC	CASSLEGVNYGYTF
TRBV6-2/TRBV6-3	TRBJ2-2	-	-	TGTGCCAGCAGTTTACCCCCCACAGGGCCAACCAACACCGGGGAGCTGTTTTTT	CASSLPPTGPTNTGELFF
TRBV6-5	TRBJ1-5	-	-	TGTGCCAGCAGTCAGGGGCCAGGCAATCAGCCCCAGCATTTT	CASSQGPGNQPQHF
TRBV5-6	TRBJ2-2	TRBD2	-	TGTGCCAGCAGCTTCTCGACTAGCGGGAGGGGCACCGGGGAGCTGTTTTTT	CASSFSTSGRGTGELFF
TRBV10-3	TRBJ1-3	-	-	TGTGCCATCGCCGACCACGGGGCCGGATTGGAAAGCACCATATATTTT	CAIADHGAGLESTIYF
TRBV6-5	TRBJ2-7	TRBD2	-	TGTGCCAGCAGTTACCGAGCGGGAGGGTACGAGCAGTACTTC	CASSYRAGGYEQYF
TRBV24-1	TRBJ1-2	-	-	TGTGCCACCAGTGATACAGGACGAGGGAAGGGCTACACCTTC	CATSDTGRGKGYTF
TRBV19	TRBJ1-4	TRBD1	-	TGTGCCAGTAGTAAGACAGGGGGCGATGAAAAACTGTTTTTT	CASSKTGGDEKLFF
TRBV7-2	TRBJ2-1	TRBD2	-	TGTGCCAGCAGCATACTAGCGGGAGGTAATGAGCAGTTCTTC	CASSILAGGNEQFF
TRBV3-1/TRBV3-2	TRBJ2-1	TRBD2	once	TGTGCCAGCAGCCAACGGACTAGCGGGAGGAAGTTCTTC	CASSQRTSGRKFF
TRBV6-2/TRBV6-3	TRBJ2-7	TRBD2	-	TGTGCCAGCAGTTACCAATGGGCTAGCGGAGTCTACGAGCAGTACTTC	CASSYQWASGVYEQYF
TRBV2	TRBJ2-2	TRBD2	-	TGTGCCAGCAGTGTGGGGGGGAGTGGGACCGGGGAGCTGTTTTTT	CASSVGGSGTGELFF
TRBV28	TRBJ1-4	-	-	TGTGCCAGCAGTTCGGGATCTAATAATGAAAAACTGTTTTTT	CASSSGSNNEKLFF
TRBV5-5	TRBJ2-2	-	once	TGTGCCAGCAGCGAGGGAGATGTGAACACCGGGGAGCTGTTTTTT	CASSEGDVNTGELFF
TRBV11-2	TRBJ2-7	-	-	TGTGCCAGCAGCTTAACAGATACCTACGAGCAGTACTTC	CASSLTDTYEQYF
TRBV19	TRBJ2-7	TRBD1	-	TGTGCCAGTAGTATGTTACAGGGGGCTGACGAGCAGTACTTC	CASSMLQGADEQYF
TRBV2	TRBJ1-1	TRBD1	-	TGTGCCAGCAGTGGGGACAGCACTACTCCCTTT	CASSGDSTTPF
TRBV11-2	TRBJ2-4	TRBD1	-	TGTGCCAGCAGCACTCGACAGGGGTCCAAAAACATTCAGTACTTC	CASSTRQGSKNIQYF
TRBV28	TRBJ2-7	-	once	TGTGCCAGCAGTCCCGGGCGGGGGCGCTCTGACTACTTC	CASSPGRGRSDYF
TRBV6-5	TRBJ2-7	-	-	TGTGCCAGCAGTTACAGTGGGGGCCGGAGCTCCTACGAGCAGTACTTC	CASSYSGGRSSYEQYF